This T cell receptor beta chain was recovered during a study of shared clonotypes between healthy human individuals. Germline V gene sequence: CDR1 SGHAT, CDR2 FQNNGV. Trimming removed 2 bases from V and 6 bases from J, with 6 bases in between. This CDR3 spans 12 amino acids. Libraries were prepared by immunoSEQ multiplex PCR; TCRdb keeps only in-frame clonotypes and omits some of them. The table records over 2 million clones, about 94% of them present only once. The naive CD8 subset, CD45RO-negative cells positively selected for CCR7, excluded terminally differentiated effector memory CD45RA+ cells. This clone was picked up one time.

The specimen was naive CD8+ T cells sorted from blood. The V and J genes are TRBV11-2 and TRBJ2-3; D is ambiguous. The clonotype was recovered from a man aged 18 to 29 in good health. The CDR3 DNA is TGTGCCAGCAGCTTATACTATGATACGCAGTATTTT. The encoded protein is CASSLYYDTQYF.